The clone carrying this T cell receptor beta chain has more than one count but fewer than ten. The antigen remains unidentified. This sample stems from a study of glioma-infiltrating T cells. Whole-study findings and limits: Tissue-blood divergence was below expectation in non-neoplastic patients, above in gliomas. Tissue and blood shared very few CDR3 sequences.

Amplification of TCR alpha and beta CDR3 regions from RNA used iRepertoire nested multiplex PCR. A single record per CDR3 protein comes from TCRdb applying MiXCR to the multiplex PCR reads. The data contain fewer than 250,000 distinct CDR3 sequences, more than 30% of them singletons. The germline gives CDR1 SQVTM, CDR2 ANQGSEA. The CDR3 is made up of 16 amino acids. Trimming took 4 bases from V and 1 from J, leaving 18 bases between them. This clonotype was obtained from a human donor with low-grade glioma or glioblastoma, undergoing nonglioma brain surgery, or in good health (not recorded which). V gene TRBV29-1 combines with J gene TRBJ2-3, with D possibly TRBD2 on 6 matching bases. Sequencing input: glioma tissue, nonneoplastic brain tissue, or PBMCs (not recorded which). The CDR3 DNA reads TGCAGCGTTGCCCGGTTGGGATCGGGGGGCACAGATACGCAGTATTTT. Amino acid sequence: CSVARLGSGGTDTQYF.